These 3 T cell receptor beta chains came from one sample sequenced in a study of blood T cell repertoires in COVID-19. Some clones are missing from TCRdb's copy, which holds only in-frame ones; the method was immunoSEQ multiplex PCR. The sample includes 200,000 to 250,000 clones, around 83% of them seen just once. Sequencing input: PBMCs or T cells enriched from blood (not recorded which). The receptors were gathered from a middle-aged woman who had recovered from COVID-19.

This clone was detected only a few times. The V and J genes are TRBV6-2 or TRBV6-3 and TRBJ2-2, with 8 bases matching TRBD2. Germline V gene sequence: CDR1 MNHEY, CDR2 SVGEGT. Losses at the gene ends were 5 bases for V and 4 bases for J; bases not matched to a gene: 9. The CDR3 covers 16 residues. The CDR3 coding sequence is TGTGCCAGCAGTCACCCAGCGGGAGAAGGCACCGGGGAGCTGTTTTTT. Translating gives CASSHPAGEGTGELFF.

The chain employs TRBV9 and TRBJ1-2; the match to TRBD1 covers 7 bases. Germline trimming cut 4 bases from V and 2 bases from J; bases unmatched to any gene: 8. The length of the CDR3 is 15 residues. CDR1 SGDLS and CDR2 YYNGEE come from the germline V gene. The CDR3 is CASSPQPGQNYGYTF. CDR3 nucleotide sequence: TGTGCCAGCAGCCCGCAACCGGGACAGAACTATGGCTACACCTTC.

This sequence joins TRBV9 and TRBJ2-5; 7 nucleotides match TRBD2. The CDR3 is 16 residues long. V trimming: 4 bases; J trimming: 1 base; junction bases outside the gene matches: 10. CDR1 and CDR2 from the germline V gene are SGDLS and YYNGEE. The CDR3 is CASSLGGGAFQETQYF. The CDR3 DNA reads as TGTGCCAGCAGCCTCGGGGGAGGGGCCTTCCAAGAGACCCAGTACTTC.